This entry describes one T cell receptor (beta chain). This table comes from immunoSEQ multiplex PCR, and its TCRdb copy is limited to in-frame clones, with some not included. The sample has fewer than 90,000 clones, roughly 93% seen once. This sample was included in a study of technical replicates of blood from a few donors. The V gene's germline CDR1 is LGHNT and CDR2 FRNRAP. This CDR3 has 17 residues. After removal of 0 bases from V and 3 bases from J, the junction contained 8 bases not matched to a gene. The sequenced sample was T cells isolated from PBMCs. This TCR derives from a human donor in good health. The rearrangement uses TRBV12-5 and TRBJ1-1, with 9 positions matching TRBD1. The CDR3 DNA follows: TGTGCTAGTGGTTTGGTATTAACAGGGGGCACCGACACTGAAGCTTTCTTT. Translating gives CASGLVLTGGTDTEAFF. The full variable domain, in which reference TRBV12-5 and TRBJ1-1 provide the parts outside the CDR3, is DARVTQTPRHKVTEMGQEVTMRCQPILGHNTVFWYRQTMMQGLELLAYFRNRAPLDDSGMPKDRFSAEMPDATLATLKIQPSEPRDSAVYFCASGLVLTGGTDTEAFFGQGTRLTVV.